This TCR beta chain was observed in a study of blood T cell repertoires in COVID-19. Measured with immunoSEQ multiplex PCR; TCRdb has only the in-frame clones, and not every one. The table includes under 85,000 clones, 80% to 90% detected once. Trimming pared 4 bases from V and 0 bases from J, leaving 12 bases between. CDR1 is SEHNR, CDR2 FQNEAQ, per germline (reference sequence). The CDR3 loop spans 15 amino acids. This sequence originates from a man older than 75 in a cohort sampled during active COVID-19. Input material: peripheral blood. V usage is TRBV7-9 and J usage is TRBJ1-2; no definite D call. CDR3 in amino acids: CASSSYRDTNYGYTF. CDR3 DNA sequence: TGTGCCAGCAGCTCATACCGGGATACTAACTATGGCTACACCTTC.